The 30 T cell receptor beta chains listed next were all sequenced from one sample in a study of Tregs in tolerant kidney transplant recipients. Libraries were prepared by immunoSEQ multiplex PCR; TCRdb keeps only in-frame clonotypes and omits some of them. The sample includes 240,000 or so clones, about 80% seen only once; the top ten take 0.55% to 0.65%. Material: CD4+ T cells from blood. The receptors were sampled from a human donor in good health.

This clone appeared once. In nucleotides, the CDR3 is TGCGCCAGCAGCCAAGATCGGCAGGCAGATACGCAGTATTTT. Protein sequence: CASSQDRQADTQYF. The genes are TRBV4-1 and TRBJ2-3; D is uncertain. V dropped 0 bases and J dropped 4 bases, with 8 bases sitting between them. Germline values: CDR1 MGHRA, CDR2 YSYEKL. This CDR3 is built from 14 residues.

The chain carries TRBV18 and TRBJ1-1; D remains ambiguous. V lost 3 bases and J 1 base, leaving 12 bases between the germline ends. Germline CDR1 and CDR2: KGHSH and LQKENI. CDR3 length: 15 residues. In DNA form, the CDR3 reads TGTGCCAGCTCACCTCTCCCGAGTGAGAACACTGAAGCTTTCTTT. Protein: CASSPLPSENTEAFF.

This rearrangement joins TRBV7-2 to TRBJ1-4; TRBD1 agrees at 10 bases. The germline V gene has CDR1 SGHTA and CDR2 FQGNSA. The CDR3 consists of 17 residues. V was clipped by 1 base and J by 8 bases; unmatched bases: 10. The CDR3 reads CASSLVRGDRGGEKLFF. The CDR3 region has the DNA TGTGCCAGCAGCTTAGTTCGGGGGGACAGGGGAGGAGAAAAACTGTTTTTT.

The gene calls are TRBV5-1 and TRBJ2-4; TRBD2 agrees at 8 bases. The CDR3 loop spans 15 amino acids. The ends lost 7 bases at V and 6 bases at J; junction bases unmatched: 12. Germline CDR1 and CDR2: SGHRS and YFSETQ. The CDR3, as DNA: TGCGCCAGCGCCCCGGGGGGGGGCTTCGGAAACATTCAGTACTTC. Its translation is CASAPGGGFGNIQYF.

The table lists this clone with a few counts. The chain employs TRBV6-5 and TRBJ2-3; 8 bases agree with TRBD2. The ends lost 7 bases at V and 4 bases at J; junction bases unmatched: 7. Germline CDR1 MNHEY, CDR2 SVGAGI. This CDR3 has 14 amino acids. This CDR3 is CASKEREPADTQYF. For the CDR3, the DNA is TGTGCCAGCAAAGAGCGGGAGCCCGCAGATACGCAGTATTTT.

The J gene is TRBJ2-7, the V gene TRBV7-3; either TRBD1 or TRBD2 may fit D (5 bases each). V was trimmed by 5 bases and J by 3 bases, leaving 17 bases between them. CDR1 and CDR2 (germline): SGHTA, FQGTGA. The CDR3 totals 15 residues. In nucleotides, the CDR3 is TGTGCCAGCAGCCAGGCCCCCGGGGCTCACTACGAGCAGTACTTC. Translation: CASSQAPGAHYEQYF.

This chain joins TRBV19 and TRBJ2-7; D might be TRBD1 or TRBD2, each matching 5 bases. CDR1 and CDR2 (germline): LNHDA, SQIVND (reference sequence). The CDR3 extends over 15 amino acids. V was pared by 3 bases and J by 1 base, with 13 bases between. CDR3 sequence reads: CASSMRGERSYEQYF. The CDR3 nucleotides read TGTGCCAGTAGTATGAGGGGAGAAAGGTCCTACGAGCAGTACTTC.

The chain carries TRBV11-2 and TRBJ1-4; D ambiguous. The V end lost 0 bases, the J end lost 7 bases, and 12 bases lay between the germline ends. The V gene's germline CDR1 is SGHAT and CDR2 FQNNGV. The CDR3 is 15 amino acids. The CDR3 sequence: CASSLEASWGEKLFF. In DNA form, the CDR3 reads TGTGCCAGCAGCTTAGAGGCCAGCTGGGGTGAAAAACTGTTTTTT. The full variable domain, in which reference TRBV11-2 and TRBJ1-4 provide the parts outside the CDR3, is EAGVAQSPRYKIIEKRQSVAFWCNPISGHATLYWYQQILGQGPKLLIQFQNNGVVDDSQLPKDRFSAERLKGVDSTLKIQPAKLEDSAVYLCASSLEASWGEKLFFGSGTQLSVL.

As to this clone: Additional DNA sequences in this sample encode the identical CDR3. The CDR3 sequence: CASSLGLPTDTQYF. CDR3 sequence (DNA): TGTGCCAGCAGCTTAGGGCTACCGACAGATACGCAGTATTTT. V is TRBV11-2 and J is TRBJ2-3, with D hard to call. There are 14 residues in the CDR3. Germline CDR1 reads SGHAT; CDR2 reads FQNNGV. Trimming pared 1 base from V and 3 bases from J, leaving 8 bases between.

This clone has just one count. The chain links TRBV6-1 to TRBJ2-1; 9 positions agree with TRBD1. The CDR3 is 15 amino acids. Trimming took 7 bases from V and 6 from J; bases not matched to a gene: 10. Germline assignment: CDR1 MNHNS and CDR2 SASEGT. DNA for the CDR3: TGTGCCAGCACCGAACCGGGACAGGGCTTCAATGAGCAGTTCTTC. It translates to CASTEPGQGFNEQFF.

V gene TRBV6-6 combines with J gene TRBJ1-5, with D unclear. The CDR3 runs to 13 residues. Germline V CDR1 and CDR2: MNHNY, SVGAGI (reference sequence). The V end lost 4 bases, the J end lost 1 base, and 5 bases lay between the germline ends. CDR3 in DNA: TGTGCCAGCAGTTCTCGAAGCAATCAGCCCCAGCATTTT. Translation: CASSSRSNQPQHF.

This clone was seen once. This chain joins TRBV2 and TRBJ2-7, with D perhaps matching TRBD2 (6 bases). Germline V gene sequence: CDR1 SNHLY, CDR2 FYNNEI. The CDR3 length is 13 residues. Trimming removed 2 bases at V and 6 bases at J, with 11 bases between. Here the CDR3 reads CASSERRAIEQYF. In nucleotides, the CDR3 is TGTGCCAGCAGTGAAAGGAGGGCAATCGAGCAGTACTTC.

This clone was seen only a few times. The chain employs TRBV11-1 and TRBJ2-5; tentatively, D is TRBD1 (6 bases). The J call is in doubt because the DNA end fits TRBJ2-7 better. The length of the CDR3 is 12 residues. Germline lookup yields CDR1 SGHAT and CDR2 FQDESV (reference sequence). In DNA form, the CDR3 reads TGTGCCAGCAGCCGGACAGTCTACGAGCAGTACTTC. It translates to CASSRTVYEQYF.

V gene TRBV25-1 combines with J gene TRBJ2-1; 7 bases agree with TRBD1. The CDR3 is made up of 13 amino acids. V was pared by 10 bases and J by 5 bases, with 8 bases of the junction left unmatched. The germline gives CDR1 MGHDK, CDR2 SYGVNS. The CDR3, as DNA: TGTGCCACCAACCGGGACAGCCACAATGAGCAGTTCTTC. Protein: CATNRDSHNEQFF.

This clone was detected a few times. The V call is TRBV2, the J call TRBJ2-1; tentatively, D is TRBD2 (6 bases). Germline V lookup: CDR1 SNHLY, CDR2 FYNNEI. V shed 3 bases and J shed 7 bases, with 13 bases lying between them. This CDR3 is built from 14 residues. Here the CDR3 reads CASSEGGIGNEQFF. CDR3 nucleotide sequence: TGTGCCAGCAGTGAGGGGGGAATCGGGAATGAGCAGTTCTTC.

The J gene is TRBJ2-5, the V gene TRBV11-2, with D maybe TRBD1 (5 bases). Trimming pared 5 bases from V and 4 bases from J, leaving 17 bases between. The V gene's germline CDR1 is SGHAT and CDR2 FQNNGV. This CDR3 has 15 amino acids. The CDR3 DNA is TGTGCCAGCAGCCCCAGACAGAGAAAGTCAGAGACCCAGTACTTC. Protein: CASSPRQRKSETQYF.

The chain couples TRBV11-2 to TRBJ2-5; D gene ambiguous. Germline CDR1 and CDR2: SGHAT and FQNNGV. The germline V and J ends were trimmed by 2 bases and 3 bases, with 10 bases remaining between them. CDR3 length: 14 residues. DNA of the CDR3: TGTGCCAGCAGCTTAAACAGAGATAAAGAGACCCAGTACTTC. Its translation is CASSLNRDKETQYF.

The V call is TRBV11-3, the J call TRBJ1-2; D remains unclear. The CDR3 runs 14 residues. The germline V gene encodes CDR1 SGHNT and CDR2 YENEEA. The V end lost 4 bases, the J end lost 1 base, and 10 bases lay between the germline ends. The CDR3: CASSSPQSNYGYTF. CDR3 DNA sequence: TGTGCCAGCAGCTCGCCACAGAGTAACTATGGCTACACCTTC.

V usage is TRBV30 and J usage is TRBJ1-2, with D possibly matching TRBD1 (6 bases). V was cut by 2 bases and J by 5 bases, with 12 bases left in between. This CDR3 is built from 13 residues. From germline, CDR1 is GTSNPN and CDR2 SVGIG (reference sequence). The chain's CDR3 is CAWSSGRGYGYTF. As DNA, the CDR3 is TGTGCCTGGAGTAGTGGCAGGGGTTATGGCTACACCTTC.

About this clone: The sample carries other DNA sequences with the same CDR3. The rearrangement links TRBV19 to TRBJ1-1; 7 nucleotides agree with TRBD1. CDR3 size: 14 residues. The V gene end was trimmed by 2 bases and the J gene end by 3 bases; junction bases not matched to a gene: 3. The germline V gene encodes CDR1 LNHDA and CDR2 SQIVND (reference sequence). The CDR3 is CASSIRGRDTEAFF. CDR3 sequence (DNA): TGTGCCAGTAGTATAAGGGGGCGAGACACTGAAGCTTTCTTT. Based on the CDR3 plus reference TRBV19 and TRBJ1-1, the full variable domain is DGGITQSPKYLFRKEGQNVTLSCEQNLNHDAMYWYRQDPGQGLRLIYYSQIVNDFQKGDIAEGYSVSREKKESFPLTVTSAQKNPTAFYLCASSIRGRDTEAFFGQGTRLTVV.

This rearrangement joins TRBV7-9 to TRBJ1-1, with TRBD1 identical over 9 bases. The V gene end was trimmed by 2 bases and the J gene end by 0 bases; junction bases not matched to a gene: 4. This CDR3 has 16 residues. The germline CDR1 and CDR2 sequences are SEHNR and FQNEAQ (reference sequence). In nucleotides, the CDR3 is TGTGCCAGCAGCTTAAGAACAGGGGGCCTGAACACTGAAGCTTTCTTT. Translating it yields CASSLRTGGLNTEAFF.

V and J are TRBV7-2 and TRBJ2-3; TRBD2 is a possible D gene (6 bases). The CDR3 extends over 16 amino acids. Per germline, CDR1 SGHTA and CDR2 FQGNSA. The V and J ends lost 6 bases and 0 bases respectively, with 16 bases between them. The CDR3 here is CASSLRFAGSTDTQYF. The CDR3 nucleotides are TGTGCCAGCAGTCTTAGATTTGCGGGGAGCACAGATACGCAGTATTTT.

This chain links TRBV7-9 with TRBJ2-7, with D unresolved. Trimming cost V 0 bases and J 3 bases, with 6 bases left between them. In germline, CDR1 is SEHNR, CDR2 FQNEAQ (reference sequence). The CDR3 covers 13 residues. For the CDR3, the DNA is TGTGCCAGCAGCTTAGCAGGGATCTACGAGCAGTACTTC. Its protein product is CASSLAGIYEQYF.

This chain links TRBV10-3 with TRBJ2-3; TRBD1 matches 9 bases. CDR1 is ENHRY and CDR2 is SYGVKD in the germline V gene. CDR3 length: 14 residues. Unmatched junction bases numbered 8, after V lost 10 bases and J lost 3 bases. The DNA of the CDR3 is TGTGCCACTGGACCGGGACAGGGAACAGATACGCAGTATTTT. It specifies CATGPGQGTDTQYF.

To note about this clone: Distinct nucleotide sequences in the sample also encode this CDR3. V gene TRBV12-5 combines with J gene TRBJ1-5; 7 bases are shared with TRBD1. V lost 3 bases and J lost 7; bases outside the gene matches: 9. Germline CDR1 reads LGHNT; CDR2 reads FRNRAP. The CDR3 has 15 amino acids. CDR3 nucleotide sequence: TGTGCTAGTGGTTTCACGGGAGCAGGGGGACAGCCCCAGCATTTT. Protein product: CASGFTGAGGQPQHF.

The chain recombines TRBV30 with TRBJ1-4, with D possibly matching TRBD1 (6 bases). CDR1 is GTSNPN, CDR2 SVGIG, per germline (reference sequence). CDR3 length: 16 amino acids. The V end lost 5 bases, the J end lost 7 bases, and 23 bases lay between the germline ends. This chain's CDR3 is CAWHRSGGQKIEKLFF. Written as DNA, the CDR3 is TGTGCCTGGCACCGGAGTGGAGGACAGAAAATTGAAAAACTGTTTTTT. Based on the CDR3 plus reference TRBV30 and TRBJ1-4, the full variable domain is SQTIHQWPATLVQPVGSPLSLECTVEGTSNPNLYWYRQAAGRGLQLLFYSVGIGQISSEVPQNLSASRPQDRQFILSSKKLLLSDSGFYLCAWHRSGGQKIEKLFFGSGTQLSVL.

This chain joins TRBV6-6 and TRBJ1-5; a weak D match, TRBD1 (5 bases). The V gene lost 2 bases and the J gene lost 5 bases, with 13 bases spanning the gap. Germline V gene lookup returns CDR1 MNHNY and CDR2 SVGAGI (reference sequence). The CDR3 covers 15 residues. CDR3 DNA: TGTGCCAGCAGTTACGGGGCAGGGCGAGATCAGCCCCAGCATTTT. Encoded protein: CASSYGAGRDQPQHF.

This clone was seen a few times. The chain recombines TRBV5-4 with TRBJ1-2; D possibly corresponds to TRBD1 (6 bases). The germline V gene has CDR1 SGHNT and CDR2 YYREEE (reference sequence). V was cut by 4 bases and J by 2 bases, with 18 bases left in between. CDR3 length: 16 amino acids. The CDR3 DNA is TGTGCCAGCAGCCCACAGGGAGGTAGGCTCAACTATGGCTACACCTTC. It encodes CASSPQGGRLNYGYTF.

The chain uses TRBV27 and TRBJ2-3; D is possibly TRBD2 (5 bases). Per the germline V gene, CDR1 is MNHEY and CDR2 is SMNVEV (reference sequence). This CDR3 contains 15 residues. Trimming shortened V by 3 bases and J by 0 bases, and 10 bases separated the two germline ends. The chain's CDR3 is CASSFRGISTDTQYF. In DNA form, the CDR3 reads TGTGCCAGCAGTTTTAGAGGGATAAGCACAGATACGCAGTATTTT.

The V gene is TRBV2, the J gene TRBJ1-2; TRBD1 is a possible D gene (6 bases). The germline V gene encodes CDR1 SNHLY and CDR2 FYNNEI. V gave up 11 bases and J gave up 5 bases, with 15 bases separating them. The CDR3 extends over 12 amino acids. The CDR3, as DNA: TGTGCCTCAGGAACAGGGCGATATGGCTACACCTTC. It yields the protein CASGTGRYGYTF.